This passage covers 8 T cell receptor beta chains from one sample sequenced in a study of T cells expressing NK-cell markers. Reanalyzing the 5' RACE reads, TCRdb keeps one entry per CDR3 protein, without DNA. This listing includes hundreds of thousands of distinct CDR3 sequences. Sequencing input: blood T cells: a sorted CD56 or NKG2C T cell subset, CD4+ or CD8+ T cells, or bulk PBMC T cells (not recorded which). The receptor source for this set is a woman aged 18-70 years in good health.

This chain joins TRBV6-1 and TRBJ1-1. Germline-derived CDR1 and CDR2 are MNHNS and SASEGT. The CDR3 loop spans 13 amino acids. CDR3 region: CASSAGYATEAFF.

The rearrangement joins TRBV27 to TRBJ2-1; TCRdb proposes TRBD2, but this gene call is untestable without DNA. The CDR3 has 16 amino acids. The germline CDR1 and CDR2 sequences are MNHEY and SMNVEV (reference sequence). The CDR3: CASSLSGSLGPNEQFF.

The chain uses TRBV23-1 and TRBJ2-1; the D call from TCRdb, TRBD1, cannot be confirmed without DNA. TRBV23-1 is labeled an ORF, and its function is uncertain. The CDR3 is 17 residues long. CDR3 region: CASSHTRASGVHNEQFF.

V usage is TRBV6-2 or TRBV6-3 and J usage is TRBJ1-6. The CDR3 is 13 residues long. Germline V gene sequence: CDR1 MNHEY, CDR2 SVGEGT. CDR3 protein: CASSYSPNSPLHF.

The chain employs TRBV7-2 and TRBJ1-4. Per the germline V gene, CDR1 is SGHTA and CDR2 is FQGNSA. There are 14 residues in the CDR3. The CDR3 loop is CASSQGRRLEKLFF.

V gene TRBV18 combines with J gene TRBJ2-2; the D call from TCRdb, TRBD2, cannot be confirmed without DNA. Looked up from germline, CDR1 is KGHSH and CDR2 is LQKENI. This CDR3 is 18 amino acids long. This CDR3 is CASSPLLLDGTNTGELFF.

This chain connects TRBV18 to TRBJ1-4. CDR1 and CDR2 (germline): KGHSH, LQKENI. CDR3 length equals 14 residues. CDR3 sequence: CASSPGTVNEKLFF.

The V and J genes are TRBV5-6 and TRBJ2-6. The CDR3 spans 16 residues. Germline V CDR1 and CDR2: SGHDT, YYEEEE. The chain's CDR3 is CASTLENGLGANVLTF.